The 30 T cell receptor beta chains presented below share a single source sample, sequenced in a study of CD8 T cells in ankylosing spondylitis. A single record per CDR3 protein comes from TCRdb applying MiXCR to the 5' RACE reads. The sample yields about 88,000 distinct CDR3 sequences, around 25% seen once. Sequenced material: blood, either unsorted or a sorted T cell fraction (not recorded which). The receptors shown here come from a male donor with ankylosing spondylitis or in good health (not recorded which).

This clonotype was picked up a small number of times. The chain links TRBV6-1 to TRBJ2-3, with no clear D. The CDR3 is 14 residues long. Per the germline V gene, CDR1 is MNHNS and CDR2 is SASEGT. Deletions cut 6 bases from V and 1 base from J, with 11 bases between. CDR3 nucleotide sequence: TGTGCCAGCAGGAGAGGAGATGGCACAGATACGCAGTATTTT. Its protein product is CASRRGDGTDTQYF.

This clonotype has more than one count but fewer than ten. This chain connects TRBV4-2 to TRBJ1-3; 9 positions agree with TRBD1. CDR1 and CDR2 from the germline V gene are LGHNA and YNFKEQ. With V trimmed by 7 bases and J by 8 bases, 12 bases remained unmatched. The CDR3 is 15 residues long. Written as DNA, the CDR3 is TGTGCCAGCAACCGGAATAGGGGACAGGGAGACACCATATATTTT. Translated: CASNRNRGQGDTIYF.

This clonotype was detected only a few times. This chain uses TRBV12-3 or TRBV12-4 with TRBJ1-2, with 7 bases lining up with TRBD1. This CDR3 is 13 amino acids long. The J segment lost 4 bases and the V segment lost 6 bases, leaving 5 bases of the junction unmatched. CDR3 sequence (DNA): TGTGCCAGCAGCCTAGGACAGGCCTATGGCTACACCTTC. As protein: CASSLGQAYGYTF.

This rearrangement joins TRBV20-1 to TRBJ2-7; no firm D call. The CDR3 length is 16 residues. V was pared by 0 bases and J by 5 bases, with 20 bases between. Germline lookup yields CDR1 DFQATT and CDR2 SNEGSKA (reference sequence). The CDR3 loop reads CSARDTRNTHIHEQYF. As DNA, the CDR3 is TGCAGTGCTAGAGATACGCGGAACACCCATATCCACGAGCAGTACTTC.

J is TRBJ1-6 and V is TRBV7-2; D is undetermined. V lost 1 base and J 6 bases, leaving 4 bases between the germline ends. Germline-derived CDR1 and CDR2 are SGHTA and FQGNSA. The CDR3 extends over 13 amino acids. CDR3 DNA sequence: TGTGCCAGCAGCTTAGAAGTTAATTCACCCCTCCACTTT. Protein: CASSLEVNSPLHF.

CDR3 residues: CASSQGTSGGREQFF. CDR3 nucleotides: TGTGCCAGCAGCCAAGGGACTAGCGGGGGAAGGGAGCAGTTCTTC. The chain links TRBV3-1 to TRBJ2-1, with 13 positions matching TRBD2. The trim removed 1 base at V and 10 bases at J, leaving 4 bases unmatched. Germline V gene sequence: CDR1 LGHDT, CDR2 YNNKEL (reference sequence). This CDR3 comprises 15 residues.

The chain joins TRBV3-1 to TRBJ2-7; TRBD2 matches at 11 bases. With V trimmed by 5 bases and J by 7 bases, 13 bases remained unmatched. The V gene's germline CDR1 is LGHDT and CDR2 YNNKEL (reference sequence). This CDR3 region has 16 residues. The CDR3 DNA reads TGTGCCAGCAGCGCTGGGGGGCCTAGCGGGAGGAAAGAGCAGTACTTC. It yields the protein CASSAGGPSGRKEQYF.

This clonotype was detected only a few times. The chain employs TRBV28 and TRBJ2-7; weak D call: TRBD1 (5 bases). Between the trimmed V and J ends, which lost 6 bases and 3 bases, there was a span of 24 bases. The CDR3 is 17 amino acids. Germline CDR1 MDHEN, CDR2 SYDVKM. The CDR3 spells CASSKKRTPPTHYEQYF. The CDR3 coding sequence is TGTGCCAGCAGCAAGAAAAGGACACCTCCTACCCACTACGAGCAGTACTTC. Supplemented by reference TRBV28 and TRBJ2-7, the full variable domain reads DVKVTQSSRYLVKRTGEKVFLECVQDMDHENMFWYRQDPGLGLRLIYFSYDVKMKEKGDIPEGYSVSREKKERFSLILESASTNQTSMYLCASSKKRTPPTHYEQYFGPGTRLTVT.

V gene TRBV5-6 combines with J gene TRBJ2-5, with 10 bases lining up with TRBD2. The CDR3 totals 16 residues. Germline lookup yields CDR1 SGHDT and CDR2 YYEEEE. V shed 0 bases and J 5 bases; nucleotides not matched to a gene: 7. CDR3 sequence: CASSLEGLAVGETQYF. The CDR3 nucleotides read TGTGCCAGCAGCTTGGAAGGACTAGCGGTCGGGGAGACCCAGTACTTC.

Only a few counts were recorded for this clonotype. This sequence joins TRBV2 and TRBJ2-1; 8 nucleotides line up with TRBD2. The CDR3 is 14 residues long. V was clipped by 8 bases and J by 7 bases; unmatched bases: 10. Germline V gives CDR1 SNHLY, CDR2 FYNNEI. CDR3 amino acids: CASADGLAGNEQFF. The CDR3 DNA sequence: TGTGCCAGCGCGGACGGACTAGCAGGAAATGAGCAGTTCTTC.

The J gene is TRBJ1-6, the V gene TRBV7-8; D is undetermined. Trimming took 2 bases from V and 8 from J, leaving 7 bases between them. Germline CDR1 SGHVS, CDR2 FQNEAQ. The CDR3 consists of 13 residues. The CDR3 nucleotides read TGTGCCAGCAGCTTAAGTTGGTATTCACCCCTCCACTTT. Its protein product is CASSLSWYSPLHF.

This clonotype was picked up a small number of times. The V gene is TRBV7-8, the J gene TRBJ2-3; D not certain. The germline V and J ends were trimmed by 3 bases and 4 bases, with 17 bases remaining between them. From germline, CDR1 is SGHVS and CDR2 FQNEAQ. CDR3 length: 16 residues. CDR3 nucleotide sequence: TGTGCCAGCAGCTTCCTCCGAATAGCCCGCGCAGATACGCAGTATTTT. Its translation is CASSFLRIARADTQYF.

The chain links TRBV28 to TRBJ2-2; no clear D gene. The CDR3 extends over 15 amino acids. Trimming left V 6 bases short and J 2 bases short, with 13 bases between. Germline values: CDR1 MDHEN, CDR2 SYDVKM. The CDR3 loop is CASRYDGQNTGELFF. The CDR3 DNA reads TGTGCCAGCAGATATGATGGGCAAAACACCGGGGAGCTGTTTTTT. Combining the CDR3 with reference TRBV28 and TRBJ2-2 gives the whole variable domain DVKVTQSSRYLVKRTGEKVFLECVQDMDHENMFWYRQDPGLGLRLIYFSYDVKMKEKGDIPEGYSVSREKKERFSLILESASTNQTSMYLCASRYDGQNTGELFFGEGSRLTVL.

The sample holds a few counts of this clonotype. The V gene is TRBV10-2, the J gene TRBJ2-3, with 9 positions matching TRBD1. Germline V gene sequence: CDR1 WSHSY, CDR2 SAAADI. Germline trimming cut 6 bases from V and 3 bases from J; bases unmatched to any gene: 7. The CDR3 runs to 15 residues. CDR3 nucleotides: TGCGCCAGCAGATACAGGGGGCTTGAGACAGATACGCAGTATTTT. This translates into CASRYRGLETDTQYF.

The genes are TRBV20-1 and TRBJ2-5, with D possibly being TRBD2 (6 bases). This CDR3 has 15 amino acids. Germline CDR1 is DFQATT and CDR2 is SNEGSKA (reference sequence). The V gene lost 0 bases and the J gene lost 2 bases, with 13 bases spanning the gap. The CDR3 coding sequence is TGCAGTGCTAGAGATCAAGGGCGGGATCAAGAGACCCAGTACTTC. Protein product: CSARDQGRDQETQYF.

The rearrangement uses TRBV15 and TRBJ1-6, with 7 positions matching TRBD1. The J segment lost 10 bases and the V segment lost 4 bases, leaving 7 bases of the junction unmatched. CDR3 length: 14 residues. CDR1 LNHNV and CDR2 YYDKDF come from the germline V gene (reference sequence). DNA of the CDR3: TGTGCCACCAGCAACGACAGGGCATTGTCACCCCTCCACTTT. It is translated as CATSNDRALSPLHF.

This clonotype was counted a few times. The chain employs TRBV4-2 and TRBJ2-3; 9 bases agree with TRBD2. With V trimmed by 4 bases and J by 5 bases, 4 bases remained unmatched. The CDR3 extends over 14 amino acids. The germline gives CDR1 LGHNA, CDR2 YNFKEQ. The CDR3 DNA sequence: TGTGCCAGCAGCCCGGGACTAGCAATAGATACGCAGTATTTT. Translating gives CASSPGLAIDTQYF.

This clonotype was counted between two and nine times. The chain is built from TRBV11-2 and TRBJ2-7; a weak D match, TRBD1 (6 bases). Between the trimmed V and J ends, which lost 3 bases and 2 bases, there was a span of 8 bases. Germline lookup yields CDR1 SGHAT and CDR2 FQNNGV. The CDR3 sequence is 13 residues long. The CDR3 region is CASSFAGAYEQYV. For the CDR3, the DNA is TGTGCCAGCAGCTTTGCAGGGGCCTACGAGCAGTACGTC.

This clonotype showed up just a few times. The gene calls are TRBV27 and TRBJ2-6; 10 bases line up with TRBD2. Trimming took 3 bases from V and 2 from J; bases not matched to a gene: 4. The CDR3 is 17 residues long. Germline V gene data show CDR1 as MNHEY and CDR2 as SMNVEV (reference sequence). CDR3 sequence reads: CASSFRLAGAGANVLTF. The CDR3 coding sequence is TGTGCCAGCAGTTTTAGGCTAGCGGGAGCTGGGGCCAACGTCCTGACTTTC. The entire variable domain, with the rest obtained from reference TRBV27 and TRBJ2-6, is as follows: EAQVTQNPRYLITVTGKKLTVTCSQNMNHEYMSWYRQDPGLGLRQIYYSMNVEVTDKGDVPEGYKVSRKEKRNFPLILESPSPNQTSLYFCASSFRLAGAGANVLTFGAGSRLTVL.

A few counts support this clonotype. V usage is TRBV12-3 or TRBV12-4 and J usage is TRBJ2-1, with 11 bases matching TRBD2. The junction had 4 bases not matched to a gene; V was cut back by 7 bases and J by 5 bases. The CDR3 sequence is 14 residues long. The CDR3 sequence is CASTLTSGDNEQFF. CDR3 in DNA: TGTGCCAGCACCCTGACTAGCGGGGACAATGAGCAGTTCTTC.

This clonotype was counted only a few times. This chain links TRBV7-6 with TRBJ2-1, with a possible D match to TRBD2 (5 bases). Deletions cut 1 base from V and 5 bases from J, with 12 bases between. CDR1 and CDR2 (germline): SGHVS, FNYEAQ. The CDR3 is made up of 15 amino acids. The CDR3 sequence: CASSLEASTHNEQFF. CDR3 DNA: TGTGCCAGCAGCTTAGAGGCTAGCACCCACAATGAGCAGTTCTTC. The whole variable domain, remainder taken from reference TRBV7-6 and TRBJ2-1, is GAGVSQSPRYKVTKRGQDVALRCDPISGHVSLYWYRQALGQGPEFLTYFNYEAQQDKSGLPNDRFSAERPEGSISTLTIQRTEQRDSAMYRCASSLEASTHNEQFFGPGTRLTVL.

This clonotype was picked up a small number of times. The chain uses TRBV5-1 and TRBJ2-7, with D possibly TRBD1 on 6 matching bases. The germline V and J ends were trimmed by 3 bases and 0 bases, with 16 bases remaining between them. The CDR3 has 16 amino acids. The germline V gene has CDR1 SGHRS and CDR2 YFSETQ. CDR3 amino acids: CASSYGLQGSSYEQYF. For the CDR3, the DNA is TGCGCCAGCAGCTATGGATTACAGGGTAGCTCCTACGAGCAGTACTTC.

There are many counts of this clonotype. This chain links TRBV12-3 or TRBV12-4 with TRBJ2-1; D may be TRBD1 or TRBD2 (6 bases each). The CDR3 length is 14 residues. Trimming stripped 5 bases from V and 5 bases from J, with 13 bases between. CDR3 in amino acids: CASSKGGRDNEQFF. CDR3 coding DNA: TGTGCCAGCAGTAAGGGGGGCCGCGACAATGAGCAGTTCTTC.

This clonotype appeared a few times. The chain combines TRBV15 with TRBJ1-5, with a weak D call TRBD1 (6 bases). Germline lookup yields CDR1 LNHNV and CDR2 YYDKDF (reference sequence). V was pared by 5 bases and J by 4 bases, with 18 bases between. There are 16 residues in the CDR3. CDR3 in DNA: TGTGCCACCAGCTCCTTTTTGGGGGGGCTGAATCAGCCCCAGCATTTT. This gives the protein CATSSFLGGLNQPQHF.

This clonotype was counted between two and nine times. The V gene is TRBV20-1, the J gene TRBJ2-1, with D maybe TRBD2 (5 bases). From germline, CDR1 is DFQATT and CDR2 SNEGSKA (reference sequence). The CDR3 loop spans 16 amino acids. Trimming pared 1 base from V and 3 bases from J, leaving 16 bases between. CDR3 DNA: TGCAGTGCTAGAGTTAGCGACCAGAGTCACTACAATGAGCAGTTCTTC. Translating it yields CSARVSDQSHYNEQFF.

The chain recombines TRBV5-6 with TRBJ2-1, with a tentative D call TRBD1 (6 bases). Germline-derived CDR1 and CDR2 are SGHDT and YYEEEE. V lost 2 bases to trimming and J lost 0 bases, with 9 bases between them. The CDR3 totals 15 residues. CDR3 sequence (DNA): TGTGCCAGCAGCTTACAGGGAAGCTCCTACAATGAGCAGTTCTTC. The encoded protein is CASSLQGSSYNEQFF.

This clonotype was picked up many times. In DNA form, the CDR3 reads TGTGCCAGCAGCTACGGACTAGCGGGAGCTCAGGGGCAGTTCTTC. Protein: CASSYGLAGAQGQFF. This chain joins TRBV7-2 and TRBJ2-1; 13 bases align to TRBD2. With V trimmed by 4 bases and J by 12 bases, 9 bases remained unmatched. Germline CDR1 SGHTA, CDR2 FQGNSA. The CDR3 is 15 amino acids.

V gene TRBV28 combines with J gene TRBJ2-1; no reliable D call. Per the germline V gene, CDR1 is MDHEN and CDR2 is SYDVKM. CDR3 length equals 11 residues. Trimming left V 5 bases short and J 8 bases short, with 7 bases between. In DNA form, the CDR3 reads TGTGCCAGCAGTACAATACATGAGCAGTTCTTC. Its translation: CASSTIHEQFF.

The table lists this clonotype with a few counts. The V gene is TRBV7-3, the J gene TRBJ2-6; 14 bases map to TRBD2. The germline CDR1 and CDR2 sequences are SGHTA and FQGTGA. V dropped 3 bases and J dropped 3; count of bases not matched to a gene: 7. The CDR3 length is 19 residues. CDR3 in amino acids: CASSFPGLAGGSGANVLTF. For the CDR3, the DNA is TGTGCCAGCAGCTTCCCTGGACTAGCGGGAGGAAGTGGGGCCAACGTCCTGACTTTC.

The CDR3 spells CASSSSGQGAVGNEKLFF. Written as DNA, the CDR3 is TGTGCCAGCAGTTCTTCAGGACAGGGGGCCGTCGGAAATGAAAAACTGTTTTTT. The chain has TRBV6-5 and TRBJ1-4; the match to TRBD1 covers 11 bases. The CDR3 is 18 amino acids. From germline, CDR1 is MNHEY and CDR2 SVGAGI. With 4 bases clipped from V and 5 bases from J, the junction kept 12 bases outside the gene matches.